The 14 T cell receptor beta chains given below trace back to one sample, sequenced in a study of beta chain features in type 1 diabetes. The study reverse transcribed the entire isolated RNA, so it sequenced expressed TCRB transcripts. TCRdb keeps only in-frame clones here, not all; method: immunoSEQ multiplex PCR. The table includes under 900,000 clones, around a sixth detected once. What was sequenced was naive CD4+ T cells from blood. Receptor source: a woman under 30 in good health.

The rearrangement uses TRBV6-5 and TRBJ2-7, with 10 bases lining up with TRBD2. This CDR3 comprises 13 residues. Germline-derived CDR1 and CDR2 are MNHEY and SVGAGI. Germline trimming cut 8 bases from V and 2 bases from J; bases unmatched to any gene: 3. The CDR3 region is CASRAGGTYEQYF. In DNA, the CDR3 is TGTGCCAGCCGAGCGGGAGGGACCTACGAGCAGTACTTC.

This clone was detected a few times. Other nucleotide sequences from this sample produce the same CDR3. The CDR3 here is CASSLEGTSGSYEQYF. The CDR3 bases are TGTGCCAGCAGCTTAGAAGGGACTAGCGGTTCCTACGAGCAGTACTTC. The V call is TRBV7-2, the J call TRBJ2-7; 11 bases map to TRBD2. This CDR3 spans 16 amino acids. The junction had 3 bases not matched to a gene; V was cut back by 1 base and J by 1 base. CDR1 and CDR2 (germline): SGHTA, FQGNSA.

V and J are TRBV7-9 and TRBJ1-3; D is uncertain. V was shortened by 3 bases and J by 4 bases, with 4 bases between the two germline ends. This CDR3 has 12 amino acids. CDR1 is SEHNR and CDR2 is FQNEAQ in the germline V gene (reference sequence). For the CDR3, the DNA is TGTGCCAGCAGCTTTGTCGGAAACACCATATATTTT. It codes for CASSFVGNTIYF.

This clone has just a few counts. V is TRBV6-1 and J is TRBJ1-5; D remains unclear. Germline CDR1 MNHNS, CDR2 SASEGT. Deletions cut 2 bases from V and 4 bases from J, with 9 bases between. There are 14 residues in the CDR3. CDR3 sequence (DNA): TGTGCCAGCAGTGAACGGGTAGGGAATCAGCCCCAGCATTTT. Its protein is CASSERVGNQPQHF.

The chain has TRBV7-6 and TRBJ2-2; 8 bases are shared with TRBD1. Germline-derived CDR1 and CDR2 are SGHVS and FNYEAQ. This CDR3 has 14 amino acids. Trimming took 3 bases from V and 7 from J; bases not matched to a gene: 4. The CDR3 DNA is TGTGCCAGCAGCTTCAGGGGGCGGAGCGGGGAGCTGTTTTTT. This sequence encodes CASSFRGRSGELFF.

There are a few counts of this clone. The chain employs TRBV21-1 and TRBJ2-5; the DNA was not used to check the table's D call, TRBD2. TRBV21-1 is annotated as a pseudogene. CDR3 size: 20 residues. Written as DNA, the CDR3 is TGTGCCAGCAGCAAAGTTACCCCGCCCACGGCGCGGCCTAAACAAGAGACCCAGTACTTC. Residues: CASSKVTPPTARPKQETQYF.

This clone was picked up a small number of times. This chain joins TRBV5-1 and TRBJ2-7; 12 bases line up with TRBD1. CDR1 and CDR2 (germline): SGHRS, YFSETQ. With V trimmed by 4 bases and J by 6 bases, 11 bases remained unmatched. The CDR3 has 16 residues. CDR3 in amino acids: CASSIYPGTGGGEQYF. CDR3 nucleotides: TGCGCCAGCAGCATTTACCCCGGGACAGGGGGCGGCGAGCAGTACTTC.

This sequence joins TRBV5-4 and TRBJ2-1; 8 bases line up with TRBD2. Germline V lookup: CDR1 SGHNT, CDR2 YYREEE (reference sequence). With 2 bases clipped from V and 6 bases from J, the junction kept 7 bases outside the gene matches. This CDR3 has 15 residues. The CDR3 spells CASSFVAGRGNEQFF. CDR3 bases: TGTGCCAGCAGCTTTGTAGCGGGAAGGGGCAATGAGCAGTTCTTC.

The chain couples TRBV18 to TRBJ1-2, with 9 bases lining up with TRBD1. The V segment lost 3 bases and the J segment 8 bases; nucleotides outside the gene matches: 7. Germline V CDR1 and CDR2: KGHSH, LQKENI. The CDR3 loop spans 14 amino acids. The CDR3 coding sequence is TGTGCCAGCTCACCGGGACAGGGATCGTTGGGCTACACCTTC. Its translation: CASSPGQGSLGYTF. Looking up the rest from reference TRBV18 and TRBJ1-2 gives the full variable domain: NAGVMQNPRHLVRRRGQEARLRCSPMKGHSHVYWYRQLPEEGLKFMVYLQKENIIDESGMPKERFSAEFPKEGPSILRIQQVVRGDSAAYFCASSPGQGSLGYTFGSGTRLTVV.

The chain employs TRBV19 and TRBJ2-4, with D perhaps TRBD1 or TRBD2 (5 bases each). V lost 3 bases, J lost 6 bases, and 15 bases lay in between. CDR1 and CDR2 from the germline V gene are LNHDA and SQIVND (reference sequence). The CDR3 runs 15 residues. CDR3 in DNA: TGTGCCAGTAGTATTTGGGGGAGAGGGCGAAACATTCAGTACTTC. Translating it yields CASSIWGRGRNIQYF.

The CDR3 nucleotides are TGTGCCAGCAGCTTATTTGGCGCTAGCGGGAGTAACGCAGATACGCAGTATTTT. As protein: CASSLFGASGSNADTQYF. V is TRBV11-3 and J is TRBJ2-3; TRBD2 aligns across 10 bases. Germline CDR1 and CDR2: SGHNT and YENEEA. Losses at the gene ends were 2 bases for V and 4 bases for J; bases not matched to a gene: 12. The CDR3 contains 18 residues. The full variable domain, completed using reference TRBV11-3 and TRBJ2-3, is EAGVVQSPRYKIIEKKQPVAFWCNPISGHNTLYWYLQNLGQGPELLIRYENEEAVDDSQLPKDRFSAERLKGVDSTLKIQPAELGDSAVYLCASSLFGASGSNADTQYFGPGTRLTVL.

This clone was detected once. This chain links TRBV19 with TRBJ2-7; 10 bases agree with TRBD2. Trimming removed 5 bases from V and 2 bases from J; junction bases left unmatched: 3. Germline-derived CDR1 and CDR2 are LNHDA and SQIVND (reference sequence). The CDR3 length is 14 residues. The CDR3 sequence is CASSVTSGTYEQYF. DNA for the CDR3: TGTGCCAGTAGTGTCACTAGCGGGACCTACGAGCAGTACTTC.

V and J are TRBV7-6 and TRBJ2-1; D call uncertain. The germline gives CDR1 SGHVS, CDR2 FNYEAQ. V was pared by 8 bases and J by 3 bases, with 11 bases between. CDR3 size: 13 residues. CDR3 residues: CASGWGNYNEQFF. The DNA of the CDR3 is TGTGCCAGCGGGTGGGGAAACTACAATGAGCAGTTCTTC.

The rearrangement joins TRBV2 to TRBJ2-1; D unresolved. The germline CDR1 and CDR2 sequences are SNHLY and FYNNEI. This CDR3 contains 12 residues. Between the trimmed V and J ends, which lost 2 bases and 16 bases, there was a span of 15 bases. The CDR3 DNA reads as TGTGCCAGCAGTGAACTCTTCAGTACTGGTTTCTTC. It yields the protein CASSELFSTGFF.